This T cell receptor beta chain comes out of a study of CD8+ T cells in alopecia areata. The wider study: Twice a day, 5 to 10 mg of oral tofacitinib was administered to treated patients. General study points: Among the top 100, expanded CD8+ clones, as well as scalp clonality, were significantly decreased by tofacitinib.

On this clone itself: Its antigen is as yet unknown.

RNA extraction and reverse transcription yielded cDNA as sequencing template. Method: immunoSEQ multiplex PCR; TCRdb's copy keeps in-frame clones and lacks some. The repertoire consists of approximately 200,000 clones, with 55% to 70% occurring once and the leading ten covering 4.5% to 6%. Sample treatment: oral pan-JAK inhibitor, 5-10 mg twice daily. Specimens obtained from alopecia areata patients comprised lesional scalp punch biopsies and peripheral blood. Sorting of PBMCs yielded the CD4+ and CD8+ T cells. Trimming took 0 bases from V and 4 from J, leaving 16 bases between them. This CDR3 comprises 17 residues. Germline loops: CDR1 LGHNA, CDR2 YSLEER.

This specimen was CD4+ T cells sorted from blood, taken at week 24, from a patient treated with tofacitinib. The TCR was taken from a human donor with alopecia areata. This sequence joins TRBV4-3 and TRBJ1-5; maybe TRBD1 (5 bases). In DNA, the CDR3 is TGCGCCAGCAGCCAAGATATGGGGCAAATGGGAAATCAGCCCCAGCATTTT. Translating gives CASSQDMGQMGNQPQHF.